These 27 T cell receptor beta chains came from one sample sequenced in a study of cytomegalovirus exposure and HLA in healthy donors. Vbeta (60) and Jbeta (13) primers were used in the PCR. The assay was immunoSEQ multiplex PCR, and TCRdb's table has in-frame clones only and misses some. In the table there are over 150,000 clones, roughly 74% of which are singletons. Material: PBMCs. The source is a male donor in good health and CMV-seronegative.

This chain connects TRBV4-2 to TRBJ2-5; TRBD1 might be the D (6 bases). The CDR3 sequence is 16 residues long. The germline V and J ends were trimmed by 1 base and 7 bases, with 19 bases remaining between them. Germline values: CDR1 LGHNA, CDR2 YNFKEQ. CDR3 in DNA: TGTGCCAGCAGCCAAGGAGCTTCACAGGGTGGGGGGACCCAGTACTTC. Its protein is CASSQGASQGGGTQYF.

The gene calls are TRBV10-3 and TRBJ2-1, with 9 bases matching TRBD2. This CDR3 region has 15 residues. The germline CDR1 and CDR2 sequences are ENHRY and SYGVKD. J gave up 2 bases and V 8 bases, and 7 bases lay outside the gene matches. CDR3 loop: CAIGSLAGAYNEQFF. DNA of the CDR3: TGTGCCATCGGGTCCTTAGCGGGGGCCTACAATGAGCAGTTCTTC.

V usage is TRBV7-9 and J usage is TRBJ2-7; 7 bases are a match to TRBD1. The CDR3 totals 15 residues. Trimming cost V 5 bases and J 2 bases; bases outside gene matches: 9. Germline assignment: CDR1 SEHNR and CDR2 FQNEAQ (reference sequence). The CDR3 DNA is TGTGCCAGCAGCAAACGTCCGGGACAGCCCTACGAGCAGTACTTC. Translation gives CASSKRPGQPYEQYF.

This chain uses TRBV27 with TRBJ2-5; possibly TRBD2 for D (5 bases). The J call may not be correct, given that the DNA end is closer to TRBJ2-7. CDR1 and CDR2 from the germline V gene are MNHEY and SMNVEV (reference sequence). The CDR3 is made up of 15 amino acids. The CDR3, as DNA: TGTGCCAGCAGTTTAAGTGGGAGACCTTCCTACGAGCAGTACTTC. As protein: CASSLSGRPSYEQYF.

The chain links TRBV12-2 to TRBJ1-1; the D segment call TRBD1 is taken from the table without a DNA check. TRBV12-2 is a pseudogene locus. The CDR3 runs 16 residues. The CDR3 here is CASRSRTGNLDTEAFF. The CDR3 DNA reads TGTGCAAGTCGCTCCAGGACAGGGAATTTAGACACTGAAGCTTTCTTT.

The chain recombines TRBV30 with TRBJ1-4; D not certain. Germline CDR1 GTSNPN, CDR2 SVGIG (reference sequence). The CDR3 runs 13 residues. The germline V and J ends were trimmed by 1 base and 2 bases, with 5 bases remaining between them. The CDR3 region is CAWSALTNEKLFF. CDR3 DNA sequence: TGTGCCTGGAGTGCTCTTACTAATGAAAAACTGTTTTTT.

The J gene is TRBJ1-5, the V gene TRBV6-1; 9 bases align to TRBD1. This CDR3 is built from 16 residues. Germline values: CDR1 MNHNS, CDR2 SASEGT. V trimming: 4 bases; J trimming: 3 bases; junction bases outside the gene matches: 7. CDR3 nucleotide sequence: TGTGCCAGCAGTGTACGGGACAGGGCTTACAATCAGCCCCAGCATTTT. Its protein product is CASSVRDRAYNQPQHF.

The chain uses TRBV7-9 and TRBJ2-7, with D possibly matching TRBD2 (6 bases). Germline V gene sequence: CDR1 SEHNR, CDR2 FQNEAQ (reference sequence). V was trimmed by 5 bases and J by 2 bases, leaving 13 bases between them. The CDR3 sequence is 14 residues long. The CDR3 coding sequence is TGTGCCAGCAGCCCCCGGGACTTTCCCTACGAGCAGTACTTC. Translating it yields CASSPRDFPYEQYF.

V is TRBV4-3 and J is TRBJ2-7; 7 bases map to TRBD2. Trimming cost V 0 bases and J 3 bases; bases outside gene matches: 8. Germline V lookup: CDR1 LGHNA, CDR2 YSLEER. The CDR3 covers 16 residues. The CDR3 loop is CASSQEVRTRNYEQYF. CDR3 sequence (DNA): TGCGCCAGCAGCCAAGAGGTCCGGACTAGAAACTACGAGCAGTACTTC.

This chain links TRBV27 with TRBJ1-2, with 8 bases identical to TRBD1. The CDR3 is made up of 15 amino acids. Germline V gene sequence: CDR1 MNHEY, CDR2 SMNVEV (reference sequence). V dropped 7 bases and J dropped 3; count of bases not matched to a gene: 10. The DNA of the CDR3 is TGTGCCAGCACATCGACAGGGGCCCAGGACTATGGCTACACCTTC. This encodes CASTSTGAQDYGYTF.

J is TRBJ1-5 and V is TRBV4-2; TRBD1 might be the D (5 bases). Germline CDR1 reads LGHNA; CDR2 reads YNFKEQ. V was pared by 0 bases and J by 5 bases, with 14 bases between. The CDR3 has 16 residues. CDR3 amino acids: CASSQDVGEGHQPQHF. Written as DNA, the CDR3 is TGTGCCAGCAGCCAAGATGTAGGGGAGGGTCATCAGCCCCAGCATTTT.

The chain uses TRBV7-9 and TRBJ1-2, with TRBD1 as a possible D gene (6 bases). The CDR3 is 16 residues long. The germline V gene encodes CDR1 SEHNR and CDR2 FQNEAQ (reference sequence). V shed 7 bases and J shed 5 bases, with 23 bases lying between them. CDR3 region: CASTPSGGGTTYGYTF. CDR3 DNA sequence: TGTGCCAGCACACCCTCCGGGGGGGGGACAACTTATGGCTACACCTTC.

This sequence joins TRBV18 and TRBJ2-5, with 9 bases that match TRBD2. The V gene end was trimmed by 3 bases and the J gene end by 5 bases; junction bases not matched to a gene: 7. CDR3 length equals 15 residues. Looked up from germline, CDR1 is KGHSH and CDR2 is LQKENI. The CDR3 coding sequence is TGTGCCAGCTCACCCCCGGGACTAGCCGGTGAGACCCAGTACTTC. Protein product: CASSPPGLAGETQYF. Using reference TRBV18 and TRBJ2-5 for the parts outside the CDR3, the full variable domain is NAGVMQNPRHLVRRRGQEARLRCSPMKGHSHVYWYRQLPEEGLKFMVYLQKENIIDESGMPKERFSAEFPKEGPSILRIQQVVRGDSAAYFCASSPPGLAGETQYFGPGTRLLVL.

This chain uses TRBV11-1 with TRBJ2-7; weak D call: TRBD2 (5 bases). The CDR3 runs to 15 residues. CDR1 and CDR2 from the germline V gene are SGHAT and FQDESV (reference sequence). V lost 1 base and J 2 bases, leaving 12 bases between the germline ends. Here the CDR3 DNA reads TGTGCCAGCAGCTTAGGAATTGAGCGGCCCTACGAGCAGTACTTC. Residues: CASSLGIERPYEQYF.

This chain links TRBV10-3 with TRBJ2-5; 8 bases agree with TRBD1. V was pared by 6 bases and J by 3 bases, with 6 bases of the junction left unmatched. The CDR3 has 14 amino acids. Looked up from germline, CDR1 is ENHRY and CDR2 is SYGVKD. The CDR3 nucleotides are TGTGCCATCAGGGCTGGGACAGGTGAAGAGACCCAGTACTTC. Translated: CAIRAGTGEETQYF.

This clone was recorded a few times. The chain employs TRBV7-6 and TRBJ1-4, with TRBD1 identical over 9 bases. This CDR3 spans 13 amino acids. The germline gives CDR1 SGHVS, CDR2 FNYEAQ. V lost 5 bases to trimming and J lost 8 bases; unmatched junction nucleotides: 3. Here the CDR3 DNA reads TGTGCCAGCAGCCTGGGACAGGGCGAAAAACTGTTTTTT. This sequence encodes CASSLGQGEKLFF.

This clone is a singleton in its sample. J is TRBJ1-3 and V is TRBV7-8; TRBD1 agrees at 9 bases. The CDR3 loop spans 18 amino acids. From germline, CDR1 is SGHVS and CDR2 FQNEAQ. The J segment lost 0 bases and the V segment lost 5 bases, leaving 11 bases of the junction unmatched. In nucleotides, the CDR3 is TGTGCCAGCAGCCGAAACCAAGGGACAGGGAGCTCTGGAAACACCATATATTTT. This gives the protein CASSRNQGTGSSGNTIYF.

The V call is TRBV7-7, the J call TRBJ1-1, with no clear D. V dropped 3 bases and J dropped 0 bases, with 14 bases sitting between them. The length of the CDR3 is 16 residues. Looked up from germline, CDR1 is SSHAT and CDR2 is FNYEAQ (reference sequence). The CDR3 protein is CASSFGQPRLNTEAFF. The CDR3 nucleotides read TGTGCCAGCAGCTTTGGCCAACCCCGCCTGAACACTGAAGCTTTCTTT.

The chain couples TRBV6-1 to TRBJ1-6; no definite D call. Germline V gene lookup returns CDR1 MNHNS and CDR2 SASEGT. The CDR3 is made up of 15 amino acids. With 6 bases removed from V and 0 bases from J, the gap between germline ends came to 9 bases. This CDR3 reads CASRGQSSYNSPLHF. The CDR3 bases are TGTGCCAGCAGGGGCCAGAGCTCCTATAATTCACCCCTCCACTTT.

The rearrangement joins TRBV4-1 to TRBJ2-7; 9 nucleotides match TRBD1. With 4 bases clipped from V and 5 bases from J, the junction kept 9 bases outside the gene matches. The CDR3 loop spans 15 amino acids. Germline loops: CDR1 MGHRA, CDR2 YSYEKL. CDR3 sequence (DNA): TGCGCCAGCAGCCGGAGGGACAGGGATTTTCACGAGCAGTACTTC. Translated: CASSRRDRDFHEQYF.

This clone was seen more than once but under ten times. The chain combines TRBV6-6 with TRBJ1-1, with TRBD1 matching 8 bases. V lost 2 bases, J lost 8 bases, and 10 bases stayed unmatched. From germline, CDR1 is MNHNY and CDR2 SVGAGI (reference sequence). The CDR3 length is 15 residues. DNA of the CDR3: TGTGCCAGCAGTTACCATTCTGCTGCAGGGGGCGAAGCTTTCTTT. As protein: CASSYHSAAGGEAFF.

The chain joins TRBV10-2 to TRBJ1-2, with a weak D call TRBD1 (5 bases). The CDR3 length is 14 residues. The ends were cut back, 0 bases at V and 4 bases at J, with 9 bases in the middle. Germline CDR1 reads WSHSY; CDR2 reads SAAADI. The CDR3 sequence is CASSESLGLYGYTF. In nucleotides, the CDR3 is TGCGCCAGCAGTGAGTCGTTGGGACTCTATGGCTACACCTTC.

V and J are TRBV7-9 and TRBJ1-4, with D hard to call. Deletions cut 5 bases from V and 8 bases from J, with 9 bases between. CDR1 and CDR2 from the germline V gene are SEHNR and FQNEAQ (reference sequence). The CDR3 totals 12 residues. CDR3 in amino acids: CASSPNGEKLFF. The CDR3, as DNA: TGTGCCAGCAGCCCCAACGGGGAAAAACTGTTTTTT. Filled out from reference TRBV7-9 and TRBJ1-4, the complete variable domain reads DTGVSQNPRHKITKRGQNVTFRCDPISEHNRLYWYRQTLGQGPEFLTYFQNEAQLEKSRLLSDRFSAERPKGSFSTLEIQRTEQGDSAMYLCASSPNGEKLFFGSGTQLSVL.

The chain has TRBV30 and TRBJ2-7, with D possibly TRBD2 on 5 matching bases. The CDR3 extends over 14 amino acids. Trimming stripped 2 bases from V and 0 bases from J, with 11 bases between. Germline CDR1 is GTSNPN and CDR2 is SVGIG (reference sequence). This CDR3 is CAWSSGGSSYEQYF. The CDR3 DNA is TGTGCCTGGAGTTCGGGCGGGTCCTCCTACGAGCAGTACTTC.

The chain couples TRBV15 to TRBJ1-2, with TRBD1 matching 8 bases. Germline loops: CDR1 LNHNV, CDR2 YYDKDF (reference sequence). With 3 bases clipped from V and 4 bases from J, the junction kept 7 bases outside the gene matches. The CDR3 contains 15 residues. In DNA, the CDR3 is TGTGCCACCAGCAGTCGTCAGGGGGCAGCCTATGGCTACACCTTC. Its protein product is CATSSRQGAAYGYTF. Full variable domain (outside the CDR3, taken from reference TRBV15 and TRBJ1-2): DAMVIQNPRYQVTQFGKPVTLSCSQTLNHNVMYWYQQKSSQAPKLLFHYYDKDFNNEADTPDNFQSRRPNTSFCFLDIRSPGLGDTAMYLCATSSRQGAAYGYTFGSGTRLTVV.

V and J are TRBV27 and TRBJ2-7; D gene ambiguous. With 2 bases removed from V and 4 bases from J, the gap between germline ends came to 6 bases. The CDR3 covers 12 residues. Germline-derived CDR1 and CDR2 are MNHEY and SMNVEV (reference sequence). CDR3 sequence reads: CASSLNVYEQYF. CDR3 nucleotides: TGTGCCAGCAGTTTAAATGTATACGAGCAGTACTTC.

The chain links TRBV6-5 to TRBJ2-1, with 9 bases matching TRBD1. V lost 5 bases to trimming and J lost 6 bases; unmatched junction nucleotides: 8. CDR3 length: 15 amino acids. CDR1 is MNHEY, CDR2 SVGAGI, per germline. The CDR3 DNA follows: TGTGCCAGCAGTGGGACAGGGAGCGGTGGCAATGAGCAGTTCTTC. Translation: CASSGTGSGGNEQFF.